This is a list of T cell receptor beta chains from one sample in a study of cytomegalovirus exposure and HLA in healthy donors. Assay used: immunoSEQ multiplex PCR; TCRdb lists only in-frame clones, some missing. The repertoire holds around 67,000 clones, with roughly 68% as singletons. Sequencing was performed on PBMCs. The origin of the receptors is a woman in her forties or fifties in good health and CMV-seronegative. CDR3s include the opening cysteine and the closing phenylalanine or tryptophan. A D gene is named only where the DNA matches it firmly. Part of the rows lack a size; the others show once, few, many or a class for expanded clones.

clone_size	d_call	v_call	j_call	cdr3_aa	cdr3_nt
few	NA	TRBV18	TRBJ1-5	CASSRQGDQPQHF	TGTGCCAGCTCACGCCAGGGCGATCAGCCCCAGCATTTT
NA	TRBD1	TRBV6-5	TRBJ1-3	CASSRDRGSNTIYF	TGTGCCAGCAGTCGGGACAGGGGTTCAAACACCATATATTTT
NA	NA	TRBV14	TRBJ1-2	CASSQVPSGGYTF	TGTGCCAGCAGCCAAGTTCCTTCGGGTGGCTACACCTTC
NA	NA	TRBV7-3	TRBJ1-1	CASSLLGRGTEAFF	TGTGCCAGCAGCCTTTTAGGCAGGGGCACTGAAGCTTTCTTT
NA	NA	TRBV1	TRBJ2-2	CTSSQDLTSGSMGELFF	TGCACCAGCAGCCAAGATCTAACGAGCGGGAGCATGGGGGAGCTGTTTTTT
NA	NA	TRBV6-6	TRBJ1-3	CASSRQISSGNTIYF	TGTGCCAGCAGCCGACAGATCAGCTCTGGAAACACCATATATTTT
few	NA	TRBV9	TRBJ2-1	CASSEQVTQEQFF	TGTGCCAGCAGCGAACAGGTAACCCAAGAGCAGTTCTTC
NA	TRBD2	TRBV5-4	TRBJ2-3	CASSLIGRDTDTQYF	TGTGCCAGCAGCTTGATCGGGAGGGACACAGATACGCAGTATTTT
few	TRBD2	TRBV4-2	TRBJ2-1	CASSQILALNEQFF	TGTGCCAGCAGCCAAATACTAGCGCTCAATGAGCAGTTCTTC
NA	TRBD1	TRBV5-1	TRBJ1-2	CASSLEGQRGPSGYTF	TGCGCCAGCAGCTTGGAGGGACAGCGTGGTCCTAGTGGCTACACCTTC
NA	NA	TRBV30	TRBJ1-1	CAWSVGAANTEAFF	TGTGCCTGGAGTGTAGGGGCAGCGAACACTGAAGCTTTCTTT
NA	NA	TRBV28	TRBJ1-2	CASTPQGLNNYGYTF	TGTGCCAGCACCCCCCAGGGACTTAATAACTATGGCTACACCTTC
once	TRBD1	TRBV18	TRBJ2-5	CASSLQGVQETQYF	TGTGCCAGCTCACTTCAGGGGGTACAAGAGACCCAGTACTTC
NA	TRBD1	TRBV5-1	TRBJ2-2	CASSRPRDRDTGELFF	TGCGCCAGCAGCCGTCCCCGGGACAGGGACACCGGGGAGCTGTTTTTT
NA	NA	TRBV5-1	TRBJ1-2	CASSLPQGSGYTF	TGCGCCAGCAGCTTGCCACAGGGAAGCGGCTACACCTTC
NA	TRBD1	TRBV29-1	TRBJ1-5	CSVGQGVNQPQHF	TGCAGCGTAGGTCAGGGGGTCAATCAGCCCCAGCATTTT
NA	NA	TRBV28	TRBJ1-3	CASQTQGSGNTIYF	TGTGCCAGCCAGACCCAGGGAAGTGGAAACACCATATATTTT
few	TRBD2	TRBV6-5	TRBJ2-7	CASSYSTSGRYEQYF	TGTGCCAGCAGTTACTCGACTAGCGGGAGGTACGAGCAGTACTTC
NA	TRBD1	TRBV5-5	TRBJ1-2	CASSLVIGGIYGYTF	TGTGCCAGCAGCCTTGTTATAGGGGGCATCTATGGCTACACCTTC
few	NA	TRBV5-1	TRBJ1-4	CASMSQGNEKLFF	TGCGCCAGCATGTCTCAGGGGAATGAAAAACTGTTTTTT
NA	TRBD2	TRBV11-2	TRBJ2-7	CASSTLAGASYEQYF	TGTGCCAGCAGCACCCTAGCGGGGGCCTCCTACGAGCAGTACTTC
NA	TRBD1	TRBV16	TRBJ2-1	CASSPPDRGLGEQFF	TGTGCCAGCAGCCCTCCGGACAGGGGGCTGGGGGAGCAGTTCTTC
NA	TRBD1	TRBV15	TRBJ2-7	CATSRGPGTGPYEQYF	TGTGCCACCAGCAGAGGCCCCGGGACAGGCCCTTACGAGCAGTACTTC
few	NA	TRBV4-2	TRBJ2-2	CASSQVVGRRTNTGELFF	TGTGCCAGCAGCCAAGTAGTGGGCCGAAGAACGAACACCGGGGAGCTGTTTTTT
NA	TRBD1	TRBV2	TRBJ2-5	CASSPGQGARTQYF	TGTGCCAGCAGTCCAGGACAGGGGGCAAGGACCCAGTACTTC
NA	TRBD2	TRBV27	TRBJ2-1	CASSFISGSSYNEQFF	TGTGCCAGCAGTTTTATTAGCGGGAGCTCCTACAATGAGCAGTTCTTC
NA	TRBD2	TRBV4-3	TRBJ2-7	CASSQGLGTSGGPREQYF	TGCGCCAGCAGCCAAGGGCTTGGGACTAGCGGGGGACCGCGGGAGCAGTACTTC
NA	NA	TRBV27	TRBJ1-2	CASSNTGTGYTF	TGTGCCAGCAGTAACACAGGGACGGGCTACACCTTC